Sequencing of this T cell receptor beta chain was carried out in a study of radiotherapy plus CTLA-4 blockade in lung cancer. Overall study context: Objective responses were recorded in 15% to 20% of patients, with disease control recorded in 25% to 35%.

General study findings and limits: Early clonal dynamics of blood T cells, together with interferon-beta, were reported as the best response predictor. Some TCR clones had been derived from tumors. These clones expanded in peripheral blood after radiotherapy plus ipilimumab.

This table comes from immunoSEQ multiplex PCR, and its TCRdb copy is limited to in-frame clones, with some not included. Of about 88,000 clones in the sample, about two thirds were seen once. V was trimmed by 3 bases and J by 6 bases, leaving 16 bases between them. Germline CDR1 MNHEY, CDR2 SMNVEV (reference sequence). The CDR3 has 15 amino acids. Comment on this clone: Its target is not known.

The sample was peripheral blood, taken from a patient treated with radiotherapy plus ipilimumab. The receptor was derived from a human donor with non-small cell lung cancer that progressed on radiotherapy plus ipilimumab. This chain uses TRBV27 with TRBJ2-3, with TRBD2 as a possible D gene (7 bases). The chain's CDR3 is CASSFVRGARDTQYF. The CDR3 bases are TGTGCCAGCAGTTTCGTTCGGGGGGCAAGGGATACGCAGTATTTT.